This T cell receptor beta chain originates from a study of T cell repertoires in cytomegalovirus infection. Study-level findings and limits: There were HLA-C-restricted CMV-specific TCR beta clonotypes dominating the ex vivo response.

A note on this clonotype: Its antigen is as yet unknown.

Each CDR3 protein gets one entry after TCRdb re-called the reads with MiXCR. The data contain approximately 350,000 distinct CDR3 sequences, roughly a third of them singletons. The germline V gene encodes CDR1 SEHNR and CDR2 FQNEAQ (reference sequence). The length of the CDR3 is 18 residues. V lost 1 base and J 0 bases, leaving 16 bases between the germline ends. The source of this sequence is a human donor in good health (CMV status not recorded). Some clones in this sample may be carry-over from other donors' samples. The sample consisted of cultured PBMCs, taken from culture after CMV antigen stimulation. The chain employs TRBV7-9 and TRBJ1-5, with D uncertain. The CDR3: CASSLEWVMRDSNQPQHF. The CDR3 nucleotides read TGTGCCAGCAGCTTAGAGTGGGTAATGAGGGATAGCAATCAGCCCCAGCATTTT. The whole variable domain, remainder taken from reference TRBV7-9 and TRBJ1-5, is DTGVSQNPRHKITKRGQNVTFRCDPISEHNRLYWYRQTLGQGPEFLTYFQNEAQLEKSRLLSDRFSAERPKGSFSTLEIQRTEQGDSAMYLCASSLEWVMRDSNQPQHFGDGTRLSIL.